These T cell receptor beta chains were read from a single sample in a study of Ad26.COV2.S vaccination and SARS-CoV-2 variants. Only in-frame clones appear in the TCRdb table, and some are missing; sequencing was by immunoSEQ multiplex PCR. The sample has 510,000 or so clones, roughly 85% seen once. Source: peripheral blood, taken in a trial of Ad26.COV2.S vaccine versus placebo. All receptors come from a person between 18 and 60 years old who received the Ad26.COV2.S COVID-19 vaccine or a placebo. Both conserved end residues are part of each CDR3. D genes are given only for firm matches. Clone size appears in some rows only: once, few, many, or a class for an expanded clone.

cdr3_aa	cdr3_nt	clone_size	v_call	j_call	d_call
CASSLGNNQPQHF	TGTGCCAGCAGCTTAGGCAACAATCAGCCCCAGCATTTT	NA	TRBV7-8	TRBJ1-5	NA
CASRGSGDTEAFF	TGTGCCAGTAGGGGGTCGGGGGACACTGAAGCTTTCTTT	NA	TRBV19	TRBJ1-1	NA
CASQFRESYGYTF	TGTGCCAGCCAGTTCAGGGAGAGCTATGGCTACACCTTC	NA	TRBV6-6	TRBJ1-2	NA
CASSRGGYGANVLTF	TGTGCCAGCAGCAGAGGGGGGTACGGGGCCAACGTCCTGACTTTC	NA	TRBV9	TRBJ2-6	NA
CASSQVVGDEQFF	TGTGCCAGCAGCCAAGTGGTGGGGGATGAGCAGTTCTTC	NA	TRBV14	TRBJ2-1	NA
CASSRRGGTGPFNEQYF	TGTGCCAGCAGCCGCAGGGGGGGGACAGGGCCTTTCAACGAGCAGTACTTC	NA	TRBV21-1	TRBJ2-7	NA
CAWRGSGNQPQHF	TGTGCCTGGAGGGGGTCTGGCAATCAGCCCCAGCATTTT	NA	TRBV30	TRBJ1-5	NA
CASSPLSSGSLSEQYF	TGTGCCAGCAGCCCCCTGAGTAGCGGGAGCCTCTCCGAGCAGTACTTC	NA	TRBV7-6	TRBJ2-7	TRBD2
CASTSYRGSPLHF	TGTGCCAGCACCTCATACAGGGGTTCACCCCTCCACTTT	NA	TRBV3-1/TRBV3-2	TRBJ1-6	TRBD1
CASSQQAWGVTEAFF	TGTGCCAGCAGCCAGCAGGCCTGGGGGGTCACTGAAGCTTTCTTT	NA	TRBV7-2	TRBJ1-1	NA
CASRKGGTSGTRNNEQFF	TGTGCCAGCAGAAAAGGAGGGACTAGCGGGACGCGCAACAATGAGCAGTTCTTC	NA	TRBV28	TRBJ2-1	TRBD2
CASRTDSSYEQYF	TGTGCCAGCAGGACCGACAGCTCCTACGAGCAGTACTTC	NA	TRBV12-3/TRBV12-4	TRBJ2-7	NA
CASSLGSTGLAGNEQFF	TGCGCCAGCAGCTTGGGTTCGACGGGACTAGCTGGGAATGAGCAGTTCTTC	NA	TRBV5-1	TRBJ2-1	TRBD2
CASSRDTTGELFF	TGTGCCAGCAGCCGTGACACAACCGGGGAGCTGTTTTTT	once	TRBV7-9	TRBJ2-2	NA
CASSQTIGNEQFF	TGTGCCAGCTCACAAACGATAGGGAATGAGCAGTTCTTC	NA	TRBV18	TRBJ2-1	NA
CASSYPGWADTQYF	TGTGCCAGCAGTTACCCTGGGTGGGCAGATACGCAGTATTTT	NA	TRBV6-2/TRBV6-3	TRBJ2-3	NA
CASSFLQGPQETQYF	TGTGCCAGCAGTTTCCTACAGGGGCCTCAAGAGACCCAGTACTTC	NA	TRBV28	TRBJ2-5	TRBD1
CASSQVLPTEEKLFF	TGCGCCAGCAGCCAAGTTTTACCGACGGAGGAAAAACTGTTTTTT	NA	TRBV4-1	TRBJ1-4	NA
CTSSLSHRGGPDTQYF	TGCACCAGCAGCCTGAGTCACCGCGGGGGGCCGGATACGCAGTATTTT	NA	TRBV1	TRBJ2-3	NA